This TCR beta chain was observed in a study of T cells in narcolepsy. The CDR3 totals 14 residues. The junction had 4 bases not matched to a gene; V was cut back by 2 bases and J by 3 bases. Germline loops: CDR1 SGHDN, CDR2 FVKESK. The table came from immunoSEQ multiplex PCR; TCRdb's copy has only in-frame clones and leaves some out. The sample carries about 27,000 clones, just under 85% recorded once. Study-level results: Autoreactive clonotypes reportedly recurred in blood of same and different patients, not controls.

In regard to this clone: The antigen is unknown.

This chain connects TRBV14 to TRBJ2-7, with 7 bases aligning to TRBD2. Sequencing used CD45RA- memory CD4+ T cells from PBMCs. This sequence was found in a human donor with narcolepsy. The CDR3 reads CASSQLTGGYEQYF. CDR3 sequence (DNA): TGTGCCAGCAGCCAATTGACGGGGGGCTACGAGCAGTACTTC.